The entry that follows covers one T cell receptor (beta chain) sequence. The method was immunoSEQ multiplex PCR; TCRdb's version includes in-frame clones alone and lacks a portion of them. The sample shows 400,000 to 450,000 clones, 75% to 95% of them seen only once. Trimming stripped 4 bases from V and 5 bases from J, with 15 bases between. The V gene's germline CDR1 is MNHEY and CDR2 SVGAGI. CDR3 length: 15 amino acids. The data originate from a study of Ad26.COV2.S vaccination and SARS-CoV-2 variants. Indicated treatment: 19 received Ad26.COV2.S at low or high dose, single or two shots; five or six received placebo; per-sample allocation not given. Sampling happened 63 days after the first vaccine or placebo injection.

The receptor was isolated from a person aged 18-60 years who received the Ad26.COV2.S COVID-19 vaccine or a placebo. The chain employs TRBV6-5 and TRBJ2-1; D is uncertain. Sequencing was performed on peripheral blood, taken in a trial of Ad26.COV2.S vaccine versus placebo. Here the CDR3 reads CASSLAGLDNNEQFF. Here the CDR3 DNA reads TGTGCCAGCAGTTTGGCTGGGCTAGACAACAATGAGCAGTTCTTC.